These 8 T cell receptor beta chains were all obtained from the same sample, sequenced in a study of blood T cell repertoires in COVID-19. Data came from immunoSEQ multiplex PCR; TCRdb stores just in-frame clones and leaves some out. Among roughly 300,000 clones, more than 75% were seen once, and the ten largest hold roughly 5.3%. Sequenced sample: PBMCs or T cells enriched from blood (not recorded which). These receptors were collected from a woman in her twenties or thirties who had recovered from COVID-19.

The V and J genes are TRBV29-1 and TRBJ2-5; 7 positions match TRBD1. CDR1 and CDR2 from the germline V gene are SQVTM and ANQGSEA. The J segment lost 4 bases and the V segment lost 7 bases, leaving 9 bases of the junction unmatched. The CDR3 runs 13 residues. The DNA of the CDR3 is TGCAGCGGCAACAGGGGAGTGGGAGAGACCCAGTACTTC. Translating gives CSGNRGVGETQYF.

V is TRBV5-1 and J is TRBJ1-6, with D hard to call. Germline V CDR1 and CDR2: SGHRS, YFSETQ. This CDR3 contains 16 residues. Trimming took 0 bases from V and 0 from J, leaving 7 bases between them. Here the CDR3 reads CASSLDSSSYNSPLHF. CDR3 bases: TGCGCCAGCAGCTTGGACAGTAGCTCCTATAATTCACCCCTCCACTTT. The variable domain in full, with the rest retrieved from reference TRBV5-1 and TRBJ1-6, is KAGVTQTPRYLIKTRGQQVTLSCSPISGHRSVSWYQQTPGQGLQFLFEYFSETQRNKGNFPGRFSGRQFSNSRSEMNVSTLELGDSALYLCASSLDSSSYNSPLHFGNGTRLTVT.

The V and J genes are TRBV19 and TRBJ2-2, with 9 bases aligning to TRBD1. V lost 4 bases, J lost 6 bases, and 6 bases stayed unmatched. The CDR3 is 15 residues long. Per the germline V gene, CDR1 is LNHDA and CDR2 is SQIVND (reference sequence). The CDR3 region has the DNA TGTGCCAGTAGTAAGACAGGGGGGGTCGCCGGGGAGCTGTTTTTT. Amino acids: CASSKTGGVAGELFF.

CDR3 sequence reads: CASSGFSGVYNEQFF. The CDR3 coding sequence is TGTGCCAGCAGTGGGTTTAGCGGGGTCTACAATGAGCAGTTCTTC. The chain couples TRBV2 to TRBJ2-1; TRBD2 matches 8 bases. CDR1 SNHLY and CDR2 FYNNEI come from the germline V gene. The CDR3 spans 15 residues. V gave up 4 bases and J gave up 3 bases; unmatched junction bases: 5.

This chain links TRBV4-2 with TRBJ1-1; 8 bases line up with TRBD1. Germline lookup yields CDR1 LGHNA and CDR2 YNFKEQ. The CDR3 consists of 17 residues. With V trimmed by 0 bases and J by 4 bases, 10 bases remained unmatched. The CDR3 reads CASSQEGPGGFGTEAFF. CDR3 DNA: TGTGCCAGCAGCCAAGAAGGGCCAGGGGGCTTCGGCACTGAAGCTTTCTTT.

The chain joins TRBV5-1 to TRBJ2-3; 8 bases align to TRBD1. This CDR3 region has 18 residues. Trimming removed 4 bases from V and 4 bases from J; junction bases left unmatched: 17. Germline CDR1 SGHRS, CDR2 YFSETQ. The CDR3 loop is CASSLGPGGGLRADTQYF. CDR3 bases: TGCGCCAGCAGCCTCGGCCCAGGGGGCGGCCTTCGGGCAGATACGCAGTATTTT.

In nucleotides, the CDR3 is TGTGCCAGTAGTATAGGAGGGGGGGAGCTTCTTGGTTTCGCCGGGGAGCTGTTTTTT. It translates to CASSIGGGELLGFAGELFF. The chain employs TRBV19 and TRBJ2-2; possible D gene TRBD2, 7 bases. V was trimmed by 1 base and J by 6 bases, leaving 24 bases between them. Germline lookup yields CDR1 LNHDA and CDR2 SQIVND (reference sequence). The length of the CDR3 is 19 residues.

The chain couples TRBV6-1 to TRBJ2-3; 10 bases fit TRBD2. The CDR3 has 16 amino acids. Germline CDR1 and CDR2: MNHNS and SASEGT. V was clipped by 3 bases and J by 4 bases; unmatched bases: 7. The CDR3 loop is CASSDLSGGSPDTQYF. DNA of the CDR3: TGTGCCAGCAGTGATCTTAGCGGGGGGTCCCCAGATACGCAGTATTTT.